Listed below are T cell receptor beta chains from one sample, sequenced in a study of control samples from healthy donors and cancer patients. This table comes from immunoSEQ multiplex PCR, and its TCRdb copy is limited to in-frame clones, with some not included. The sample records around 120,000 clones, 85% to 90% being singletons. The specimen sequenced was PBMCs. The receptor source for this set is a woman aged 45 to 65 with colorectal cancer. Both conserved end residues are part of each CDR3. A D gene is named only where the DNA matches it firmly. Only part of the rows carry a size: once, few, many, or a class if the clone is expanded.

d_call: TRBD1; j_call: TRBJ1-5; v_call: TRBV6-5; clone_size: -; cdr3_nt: TGTGCCAGCAACCCGGGACAGGGGGTCCGGCAGCCCCAGCATTTT; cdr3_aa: CASNPGQGVRQPQHF
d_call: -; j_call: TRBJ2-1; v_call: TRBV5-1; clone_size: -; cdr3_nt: TGCGCCAGCAGCTTGGCCCTCAACAATGAGCAGTTCTTC; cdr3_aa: CASSLALNNEQFF
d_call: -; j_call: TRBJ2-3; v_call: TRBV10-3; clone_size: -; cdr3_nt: TGTGCCATCAGTGAGTCGAACGAGGGAGATACGCAGTATTTT; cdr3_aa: CAISESNEGDTQYF
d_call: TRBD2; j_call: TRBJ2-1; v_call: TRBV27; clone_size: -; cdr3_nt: TGTGCCAGCAGTTTAAGTGGTTCGGTGATAGCGGGGGCCGGGAACAATGAGCAGTTCTTC; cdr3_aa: CASSLSGSVIAGAGNNEQFF
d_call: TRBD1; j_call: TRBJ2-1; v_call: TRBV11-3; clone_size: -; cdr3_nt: TGTGCCAGCGGGACAGGGGAGGATGAGCAGTTCTTC; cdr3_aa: CASGTGEDEQFF
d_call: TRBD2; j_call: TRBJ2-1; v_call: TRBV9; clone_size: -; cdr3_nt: TGTGCCAGCAGCCAAAGCGGGGGGCCCGGAGATGAGCAGTTCTTC; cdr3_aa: CASSQSGGPGDEQFF
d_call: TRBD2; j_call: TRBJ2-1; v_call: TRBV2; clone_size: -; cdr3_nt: TGTGCCAGCAGTGTACGACTAGCGGGAGGGGGTAATGAGCAGTTCTTC; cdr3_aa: CASSVRLAGGGNEQFF
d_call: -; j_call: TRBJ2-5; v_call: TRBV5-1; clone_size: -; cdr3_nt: TGCGCCAGCTCCAAGGAAAATTCGCTCGGGGAGACCCAGTACTTC; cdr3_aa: CASSKENSLGETQYF
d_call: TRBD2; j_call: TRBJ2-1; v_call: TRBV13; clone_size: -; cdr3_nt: TGTGCCAGCAGCTTAGGCGGGGGGACCTACAATGAGCAGTTCTTC; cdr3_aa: CASSLGGGTYNEQFF
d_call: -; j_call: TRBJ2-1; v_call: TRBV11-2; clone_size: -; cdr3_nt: TGTGCCAGCAGCCCCCTAGGGCCCTCCGACAATGAGCAGTTCTTC; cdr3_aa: CASSPLGPSDNEQFF
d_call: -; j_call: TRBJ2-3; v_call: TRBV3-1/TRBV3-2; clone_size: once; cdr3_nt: TGTGCCAGCAGCCAAGTCCGGACAGCCTCTAGCACAGATACGCAGTATTTT; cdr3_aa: CASSQVRTASSTDTQYF
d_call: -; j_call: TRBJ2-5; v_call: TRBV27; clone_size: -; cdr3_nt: TGTGCCAGCAGTTTCGGTTCTCGGGAGACCCAGTACTTC; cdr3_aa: CASSFGSRETQYF
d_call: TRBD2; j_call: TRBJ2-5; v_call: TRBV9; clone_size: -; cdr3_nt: TGTGCCAGCAGCGTAGCGGGAGGTCAAGAGACCCAGTACTTC; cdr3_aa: CASSVAGGQETQYF
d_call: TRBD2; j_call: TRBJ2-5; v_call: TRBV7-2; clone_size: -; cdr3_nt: TGTGCCAGCAGCTCCATAGCGGGAGTCCAAGAGACCCAGTACTTC; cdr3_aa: CASSSIAGVQETQYF
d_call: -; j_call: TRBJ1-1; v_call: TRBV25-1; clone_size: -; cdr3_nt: TGTGCCAGCGGACTCGGGAGCGGCGAGGGAAACACTGAAGCTTTCTTT; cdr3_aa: CASGLGSGEGNTEAFF
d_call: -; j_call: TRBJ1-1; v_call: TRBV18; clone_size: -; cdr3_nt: TGTGCCAGCTCACCACAGGGTCCTAACACTGAAGCTTTCTTT; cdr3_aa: CASSPQGPNTEAFF
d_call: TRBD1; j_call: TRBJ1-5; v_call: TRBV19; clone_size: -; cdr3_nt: TGTGCCAGTAGTGCCAAAGACAGGGTTTATAGCAATCAGCCCCAGCATTTT; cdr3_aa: CASSAKDRVYSNQPQHF
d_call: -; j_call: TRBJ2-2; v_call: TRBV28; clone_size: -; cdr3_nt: TGTGCCAGCAGCGATATCAATCCACAGGACACCGGGGAGCTGTTTTTT; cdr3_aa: CASSDINPQDTGELFF
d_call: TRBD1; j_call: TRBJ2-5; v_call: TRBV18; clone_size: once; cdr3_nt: TGTGCCAGCTCACCAGGACAGGGGGAGACCCAGTACTTC; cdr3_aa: CASSPGQGETQYF
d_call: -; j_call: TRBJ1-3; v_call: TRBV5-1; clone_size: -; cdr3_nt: TGCGCCAGCAGCTTAAACCGGGACGGAGCTGGAAACACCATATATTTT; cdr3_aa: CASSLNRDGAGNTIYF
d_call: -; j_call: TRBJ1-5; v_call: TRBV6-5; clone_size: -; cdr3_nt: TGTGCCAGCAGTTACTCCAGAACGGGGCAGCCCCAGCATTTT; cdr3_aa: CASSYSRTGQPQHF
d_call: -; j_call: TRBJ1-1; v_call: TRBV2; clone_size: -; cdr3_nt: TGTGCCAGCAGTGAGGGCCCTCCGGGGGTCACTGAAGCTTTCTTT; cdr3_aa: CASSEGPPGVTEAFF
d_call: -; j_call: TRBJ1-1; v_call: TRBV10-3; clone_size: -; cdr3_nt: TGTGCCACGCAGGGGTTGAACACTGAAGCTTTCTTT; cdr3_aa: CATQGLNTEAFF
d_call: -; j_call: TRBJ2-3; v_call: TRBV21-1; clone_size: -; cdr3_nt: TGTGCCAGCAGCATCCTCAGAGGGGGGGCAGATACGCAGTATTTT; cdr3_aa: CASSILRGGADTQYF
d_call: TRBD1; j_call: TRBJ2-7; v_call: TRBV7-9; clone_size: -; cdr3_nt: TGTGCCAGCAGCTCGACGACAGGGATGGCCTACGAGCAGTACTTC; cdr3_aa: CASSSTTGMAYEQYF
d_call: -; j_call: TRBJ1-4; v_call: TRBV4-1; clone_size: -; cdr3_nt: TGCGCCAGCAGCCAAGAGATGTCGCGATTAACTAATGAAAAACTGTTTTTT; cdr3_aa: CASSQEMSRLTNEKLFF
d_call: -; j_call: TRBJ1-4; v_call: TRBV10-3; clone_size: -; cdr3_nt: TGTGCCATCAGTGACCATACGGATGAAAAACTGTTTTTT; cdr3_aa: CAISDHTDEKLFF
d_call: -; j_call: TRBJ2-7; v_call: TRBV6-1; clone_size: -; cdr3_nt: TGTGCCAGCAGTGAAGCGAGGACAGAGAGCTCCTACGAGCAGTACTTC; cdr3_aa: CASSEARTESSYEQYF
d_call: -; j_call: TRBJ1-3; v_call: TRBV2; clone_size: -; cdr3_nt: TGTGCCAGCAGTGAGTTGCTGACGATACCTGGAAACACCATATATTTT; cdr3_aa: CASSELLTIPGNTIYF
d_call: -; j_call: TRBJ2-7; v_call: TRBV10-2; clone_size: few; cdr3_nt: TGCGCCAGCAGTGAGGCACTAGGTTCCGCCTACGAGCAGTACTTC; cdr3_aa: CASSEALGSAYEQYF
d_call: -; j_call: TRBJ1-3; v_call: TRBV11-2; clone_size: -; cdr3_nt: TGTGCCAGCAGCTTAACGGGGCTCGGAAACACCATATATTTT; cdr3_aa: CASSLTGLGNTIYF
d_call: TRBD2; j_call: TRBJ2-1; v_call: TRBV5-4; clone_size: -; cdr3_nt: TGTGCCAGCAGCTTGGAGGCTAGCGGGAGCTACAATGAGCAGTTCTTC; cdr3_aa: CASSLEASGSYNEQFF
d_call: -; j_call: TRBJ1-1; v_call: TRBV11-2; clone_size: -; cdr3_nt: TGTGCCAGCAGCTTAGCAGGAGAAGCTTTCTTT; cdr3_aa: CASSLAGEAFF
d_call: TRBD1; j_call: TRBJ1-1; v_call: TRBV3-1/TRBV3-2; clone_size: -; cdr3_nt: TGTGCCAGCAGCCAGGAGACAGGGTACAGCACTGAAGCTTTCTTT; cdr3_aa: CASSQETGYSTEAFF
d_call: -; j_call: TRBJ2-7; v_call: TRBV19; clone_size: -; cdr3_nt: TGTGCCAGTGGGCCTTTTAGGGAGCAGTACTTC; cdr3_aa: CASGPFREQYF
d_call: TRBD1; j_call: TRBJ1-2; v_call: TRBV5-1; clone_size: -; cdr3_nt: TGCGCCAGCAGCTTGGAACCAGGGGGCTCTACGAGCAACTATGGCTACACCTTC; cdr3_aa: CASSLEPGGSTSNYGYTF
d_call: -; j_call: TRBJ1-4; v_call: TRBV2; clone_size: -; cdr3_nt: TGTGCCAGCAGTGAGGACCCACCGGGGGCTAATGAAAAACTGTTTTTT; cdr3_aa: CASSEDPPGANEKLFF
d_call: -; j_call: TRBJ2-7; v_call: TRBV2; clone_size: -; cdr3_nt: TGTGCCAGCAGTGAACGTCCTCTCGAGCAGTACTTC; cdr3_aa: CASSERPLEQYF
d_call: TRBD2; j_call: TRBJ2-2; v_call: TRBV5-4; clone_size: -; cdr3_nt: TGTGCCAGCAGCTTAGCCGGGGGGTCCGGGGAGCTGTTTTTT; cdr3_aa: CASSLAGGSGELFF
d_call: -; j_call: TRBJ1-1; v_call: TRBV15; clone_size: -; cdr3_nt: TGTGCCACCAGCAGTGCATCCGGGACTGGAGCTTTCTTT; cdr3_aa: CATSSASGTGAFF
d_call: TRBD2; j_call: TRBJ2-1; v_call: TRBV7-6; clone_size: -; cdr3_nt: TGTGCCAGCAGCTTAGGAGGACTAGCGGGAAAAGTCTTC; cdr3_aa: CASSLGGLAGKVF
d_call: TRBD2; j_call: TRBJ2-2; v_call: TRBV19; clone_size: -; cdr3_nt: TGTGCCAGTAGCAGGACTAGTTGGGACACCGGGGAGCTGTTTTTT; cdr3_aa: CASSRTSWDTGELFF
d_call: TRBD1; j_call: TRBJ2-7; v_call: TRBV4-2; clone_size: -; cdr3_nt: TGTGCCAGCAGTGAACGACAGGGGCTCTCCTACGAGCAGTACTTC; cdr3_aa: CASSERQGLSYEQYF
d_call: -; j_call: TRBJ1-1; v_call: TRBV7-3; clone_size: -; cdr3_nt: TGTGCCAGCAGCTTAGGACGGCGCACTGAAGCTTTCTTT; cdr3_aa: CASSLGRRTEAFF
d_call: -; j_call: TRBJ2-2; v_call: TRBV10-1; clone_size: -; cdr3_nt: TGCGCCAGCAGTGAGAATATCGGGGAGCTGTTTTTT; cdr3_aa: CASSENIGELFF
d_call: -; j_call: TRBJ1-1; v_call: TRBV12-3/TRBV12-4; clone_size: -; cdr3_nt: TGTGCCAGCACCGTCGGAGAGTTCGCTGAAGCTTTCTTT; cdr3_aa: CASTVGEFAEAFF
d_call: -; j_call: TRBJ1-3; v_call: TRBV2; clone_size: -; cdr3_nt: TGTGCCAGCAGTGACGAACAGGGAGAGTGGAGCACCATATATTTT; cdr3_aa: CASSDEQGEWSTIYF
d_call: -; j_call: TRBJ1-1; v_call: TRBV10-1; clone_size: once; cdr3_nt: TGCCCCAGCAGCCGACAGAGGAACACTGAAGCTTTCTTT; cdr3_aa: CPSSRQRNTEAFF
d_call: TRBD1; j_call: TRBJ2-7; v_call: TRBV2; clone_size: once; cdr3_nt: TGTGCCAGCAGAAACCGGGACAGGGAGGAGTACGAGCAGTACTTC; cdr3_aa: CASRNRDREEYEQYF